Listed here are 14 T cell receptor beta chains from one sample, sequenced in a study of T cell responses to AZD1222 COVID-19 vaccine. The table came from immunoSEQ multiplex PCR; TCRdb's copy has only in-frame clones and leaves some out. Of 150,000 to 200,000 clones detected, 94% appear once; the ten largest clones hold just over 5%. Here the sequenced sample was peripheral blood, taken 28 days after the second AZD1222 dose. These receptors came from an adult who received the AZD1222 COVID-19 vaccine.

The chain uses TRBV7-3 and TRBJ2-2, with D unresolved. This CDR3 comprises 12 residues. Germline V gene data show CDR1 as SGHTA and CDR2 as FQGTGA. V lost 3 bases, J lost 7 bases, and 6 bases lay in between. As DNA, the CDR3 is TGTGCCAGCAGCTTCGGTGGCGGGGAGCTGTTTTTT. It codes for CASSFGGGELFF.

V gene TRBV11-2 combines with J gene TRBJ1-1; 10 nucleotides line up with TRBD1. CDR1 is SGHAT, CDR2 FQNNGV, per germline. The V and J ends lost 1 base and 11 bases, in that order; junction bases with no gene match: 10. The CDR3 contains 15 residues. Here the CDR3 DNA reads TGTGCCAGCAGCTTAGCTCGGGGACAGGGGAAATTGGCTTTCTTT. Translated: CASSLARGQGKLAFF.

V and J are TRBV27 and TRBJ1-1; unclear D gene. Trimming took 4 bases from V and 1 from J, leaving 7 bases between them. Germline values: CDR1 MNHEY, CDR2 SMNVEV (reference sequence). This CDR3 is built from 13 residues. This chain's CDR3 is CASSSYGNTEAFF. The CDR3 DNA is TGTGCCAGCAGTTCGTATGGGAACACTGAAGCTTTCTTT.

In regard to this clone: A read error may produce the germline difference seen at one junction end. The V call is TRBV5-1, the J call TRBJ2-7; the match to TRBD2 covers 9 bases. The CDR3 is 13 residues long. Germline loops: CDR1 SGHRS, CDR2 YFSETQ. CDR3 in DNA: TGCGCCAGCAGCCCATCAGAAGCGGGAGGTACACAATTC. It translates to CASSPSEAGGTQF.

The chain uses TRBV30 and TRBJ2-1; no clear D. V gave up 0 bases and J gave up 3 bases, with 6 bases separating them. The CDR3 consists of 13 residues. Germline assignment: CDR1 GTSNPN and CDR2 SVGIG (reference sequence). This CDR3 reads CAWSVGNYNEQFF. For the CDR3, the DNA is TGTGCCTGGAGTGTAGGGAACTACAATGAGCAGTTCTTC.

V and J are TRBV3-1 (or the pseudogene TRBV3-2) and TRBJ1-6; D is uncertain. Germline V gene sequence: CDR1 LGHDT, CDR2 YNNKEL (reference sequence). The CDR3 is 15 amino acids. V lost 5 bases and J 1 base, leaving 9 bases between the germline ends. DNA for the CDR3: TGTGCCAGCAGCGGTCCGGGGTCCTATAATTCACCCCTCCACTTT. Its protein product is CASSGPGSYNSPLHF.

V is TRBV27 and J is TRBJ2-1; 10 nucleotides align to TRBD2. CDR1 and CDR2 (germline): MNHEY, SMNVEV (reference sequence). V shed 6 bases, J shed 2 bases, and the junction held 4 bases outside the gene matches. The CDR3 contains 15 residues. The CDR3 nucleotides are TGTGCCAGCAGACTAGCGGGACCCACCTACAATGAGCAGTTCTTC. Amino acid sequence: CASRLAGPTYNEQFF.

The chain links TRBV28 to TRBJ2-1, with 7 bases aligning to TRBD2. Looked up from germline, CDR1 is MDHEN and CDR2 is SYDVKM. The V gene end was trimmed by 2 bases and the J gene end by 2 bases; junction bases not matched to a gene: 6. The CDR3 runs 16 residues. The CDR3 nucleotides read TGTGCCAGCAGTTTAGGGACTACCTTCCCCTACAATGAGCAGTTCTTC. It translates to CASSLGTTFPYNEQFF. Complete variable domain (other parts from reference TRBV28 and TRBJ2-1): DVKVTQSSRYLVKRTGEKVFLECVQDMDHENMFWYRQDPGLGLRLIYFSYDVKMKEKGDIPEGYSVSREKKERFSLILESASTNQTSMYLCASSLGTTFPYNEQFFGPGTRLTVL.

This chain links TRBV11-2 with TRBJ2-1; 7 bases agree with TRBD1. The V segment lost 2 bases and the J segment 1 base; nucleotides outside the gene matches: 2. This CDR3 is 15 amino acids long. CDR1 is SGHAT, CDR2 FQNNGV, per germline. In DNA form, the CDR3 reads TGTGCCAGCAGCTTAAACAGGGGATCCTACAATGAGCAGTTCTTC. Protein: CASSLNRGSYNEQFF.

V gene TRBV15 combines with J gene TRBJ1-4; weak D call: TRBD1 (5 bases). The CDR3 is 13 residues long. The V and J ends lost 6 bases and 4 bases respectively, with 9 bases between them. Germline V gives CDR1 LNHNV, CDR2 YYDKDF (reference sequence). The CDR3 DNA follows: TGTGCCACCAGAAGGGGAATTAATGAAAAACTGTTTTTT. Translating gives CATRRGINEKLFF.

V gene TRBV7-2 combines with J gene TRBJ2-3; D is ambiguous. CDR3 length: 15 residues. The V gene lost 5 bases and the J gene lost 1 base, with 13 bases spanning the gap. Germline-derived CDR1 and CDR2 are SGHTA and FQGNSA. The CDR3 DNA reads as TGTGCCAGCAGCCCCGGTCAGCCGGGCACAGATACGCAGTATTTT. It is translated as CASSPGQPGTDTQYF.

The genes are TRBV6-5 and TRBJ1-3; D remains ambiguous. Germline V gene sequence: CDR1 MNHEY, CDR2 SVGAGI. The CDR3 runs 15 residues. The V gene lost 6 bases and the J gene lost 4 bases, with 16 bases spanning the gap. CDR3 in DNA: TGTGCCAGCAGGCCCGCGCCTCTGTCGGGAAACACCATATATTTT. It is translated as CASRPAPLSGNTIYF.

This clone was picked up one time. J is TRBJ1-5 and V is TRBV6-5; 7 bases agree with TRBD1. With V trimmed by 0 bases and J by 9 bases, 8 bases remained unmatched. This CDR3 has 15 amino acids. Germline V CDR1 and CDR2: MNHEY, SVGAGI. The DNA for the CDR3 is TGTGCCAGCAGTTACTCCTTCGCAGGGGGGGGGCCCCAGCATTTT. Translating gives CASSYSFAGGGPQHF.

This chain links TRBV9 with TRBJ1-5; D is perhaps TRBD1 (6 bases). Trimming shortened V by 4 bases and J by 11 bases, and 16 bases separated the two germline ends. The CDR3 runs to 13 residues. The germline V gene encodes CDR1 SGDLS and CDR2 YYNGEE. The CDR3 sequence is CASSPGQFEAQHF. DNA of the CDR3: TGTGCCAGCAGCCCAGGACAGTTCGAAGCCCAGCATTTT.